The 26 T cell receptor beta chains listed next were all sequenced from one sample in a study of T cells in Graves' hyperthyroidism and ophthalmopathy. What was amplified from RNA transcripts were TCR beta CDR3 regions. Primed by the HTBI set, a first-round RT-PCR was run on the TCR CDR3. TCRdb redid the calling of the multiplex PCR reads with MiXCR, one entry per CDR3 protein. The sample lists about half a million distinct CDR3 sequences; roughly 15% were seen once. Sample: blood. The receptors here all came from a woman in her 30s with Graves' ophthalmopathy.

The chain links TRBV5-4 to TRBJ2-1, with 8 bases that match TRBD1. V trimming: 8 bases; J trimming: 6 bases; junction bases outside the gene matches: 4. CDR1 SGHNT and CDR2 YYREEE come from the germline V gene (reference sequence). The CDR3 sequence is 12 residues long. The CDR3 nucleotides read TGTGCCAGGGTTGACAGGGGCAATGAGCAGTTCTTC. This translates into CARVDRGNEQFF.

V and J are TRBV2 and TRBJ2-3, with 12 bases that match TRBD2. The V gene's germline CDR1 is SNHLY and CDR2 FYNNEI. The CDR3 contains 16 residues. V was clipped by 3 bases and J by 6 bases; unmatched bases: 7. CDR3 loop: CASSDQSTSGSDTQYF. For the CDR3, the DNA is TGTGCCAGCAGTGACCAATCGACTAGCGGGAGTGATACGCAGTATTTT.

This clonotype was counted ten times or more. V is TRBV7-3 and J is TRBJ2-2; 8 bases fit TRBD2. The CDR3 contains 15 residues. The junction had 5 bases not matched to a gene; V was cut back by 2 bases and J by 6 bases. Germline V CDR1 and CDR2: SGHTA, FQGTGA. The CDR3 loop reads CASSLSAGVPGELFF. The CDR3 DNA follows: TGTGCCAGCAGCTTATCAGCGGGAGTACCCGGGGAGCTGTTTTTT.

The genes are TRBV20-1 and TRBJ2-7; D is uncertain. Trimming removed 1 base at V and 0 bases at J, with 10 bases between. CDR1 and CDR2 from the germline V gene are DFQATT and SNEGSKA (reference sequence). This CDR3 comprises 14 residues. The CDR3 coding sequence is TGCAGTGCTAGAGTCAGCCACAGCTCCTACGAGCAGTACTTC. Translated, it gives CSARVSHSSYEQYF.

The CDR3 DNA is TGTGCCAGTGGCCTCGACCTCAGCCAAGAGACCCAGTACTTC. Translating it yields CASGLDLSQETQYF. V usage is TRBV19 and J usage is TRBJ2-5; D unclear. The germline V and J ends were trimmed by 8 bases and 1 base, with 14 bases remaining between them. This CDR3 region has 14 residues. CDR1 is LNHDA and CDR2 is SQIVND in the germline V gene (reference sequence).

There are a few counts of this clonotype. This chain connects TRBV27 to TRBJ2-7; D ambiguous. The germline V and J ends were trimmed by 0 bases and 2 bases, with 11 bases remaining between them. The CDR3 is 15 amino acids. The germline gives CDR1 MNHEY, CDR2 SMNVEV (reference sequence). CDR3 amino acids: CASSLSGPNPYEQYF. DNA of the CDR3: TGTGCCAGCAGTTTATCTGGACCGAACCCCTACGAGCAGTACTTC.

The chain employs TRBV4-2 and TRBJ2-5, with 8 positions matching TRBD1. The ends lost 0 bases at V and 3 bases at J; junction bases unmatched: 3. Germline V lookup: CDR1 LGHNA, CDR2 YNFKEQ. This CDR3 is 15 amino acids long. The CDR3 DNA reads TGTGCCAGCAGCCAAGATAGACAGGGGAAAGAGACCCAGTACTTC. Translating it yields CASSQDRQGKETQYF.

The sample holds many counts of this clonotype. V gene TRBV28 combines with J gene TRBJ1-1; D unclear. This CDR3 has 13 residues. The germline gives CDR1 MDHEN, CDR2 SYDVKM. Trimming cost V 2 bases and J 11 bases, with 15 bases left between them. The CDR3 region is CASSLASERWAFF. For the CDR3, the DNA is TGTGCCAGCAGTTTAGCCTCGGAGAGGTGGGCTTTCTTT.

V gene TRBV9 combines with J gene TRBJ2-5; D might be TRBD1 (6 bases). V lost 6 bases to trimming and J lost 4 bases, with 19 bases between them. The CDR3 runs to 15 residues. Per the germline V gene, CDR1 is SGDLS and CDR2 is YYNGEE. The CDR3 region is CASTVHKGVGETQYF. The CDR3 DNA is TGTGCCAGCACCGTTCATAAGGGGGTAGGAGAGACCCAGTACTTC.

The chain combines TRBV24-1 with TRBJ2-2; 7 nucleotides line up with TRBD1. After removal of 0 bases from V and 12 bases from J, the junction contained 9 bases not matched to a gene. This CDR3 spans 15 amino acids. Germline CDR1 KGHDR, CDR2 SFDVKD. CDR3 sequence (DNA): TGTGCCACCAGTGATTTGGTAGGGGGCGGATATCAGCTGTTTTTT. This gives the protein CATSDLVGGGYQLFF.

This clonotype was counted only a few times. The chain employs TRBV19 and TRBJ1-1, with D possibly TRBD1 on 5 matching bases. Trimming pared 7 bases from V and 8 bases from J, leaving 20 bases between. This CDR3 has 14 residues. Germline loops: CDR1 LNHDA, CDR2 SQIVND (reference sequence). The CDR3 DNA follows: TGTGCCAGTATTGATATGGAGGGGTTATCCGAAGCTTTCTTT. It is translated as CASIDMEGLSEAFF. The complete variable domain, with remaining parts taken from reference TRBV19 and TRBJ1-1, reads DGGITQSPKYLFRKEGQNVTLSCEQNLNHDAMYWYRQDPGQGLRLIYYSQIVNDFQKGDIAEGYSVSREKKESFPLTVTSAQKNPTAFYLCASIDMEGLSEAFFGQGTRLTVV.

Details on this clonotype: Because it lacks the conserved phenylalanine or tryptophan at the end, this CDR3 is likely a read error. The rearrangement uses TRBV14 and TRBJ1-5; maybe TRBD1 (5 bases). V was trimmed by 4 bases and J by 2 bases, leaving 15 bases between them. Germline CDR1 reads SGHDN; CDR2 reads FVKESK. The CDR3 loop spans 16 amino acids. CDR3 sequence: CASSPGGQGGNQPQHL. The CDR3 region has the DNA TGTGCCAGCAGCCCAGGCGGGCAGGGTGGCAATCAGCCCCAGCATCTT.

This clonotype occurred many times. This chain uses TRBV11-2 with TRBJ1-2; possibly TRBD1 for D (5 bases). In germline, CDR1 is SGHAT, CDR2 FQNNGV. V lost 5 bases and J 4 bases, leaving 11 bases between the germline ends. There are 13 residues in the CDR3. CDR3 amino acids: CASSDQGGYGYTF. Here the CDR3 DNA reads TGTGCCAGCAGCGATCAGGGAGGCTATGGCTACACCTTC.

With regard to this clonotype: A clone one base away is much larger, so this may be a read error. The CDR3 region is CASSFRSEGGTEAFF. DNA for the CDR3: TGTGCCAGCAGTTTTCGGTCGGAAGGTGGCACTGAAGCTTTCTTT. V and J are TRBV28 and TRBJ1-1; D remains unclear. The CDR3 length is 15 residues. The germline gives CDR1 MDHEN, CDR2 SYDVKM. V was shortened by 3 bases and J by 4 bases, with 15 bases between the two germline ends.

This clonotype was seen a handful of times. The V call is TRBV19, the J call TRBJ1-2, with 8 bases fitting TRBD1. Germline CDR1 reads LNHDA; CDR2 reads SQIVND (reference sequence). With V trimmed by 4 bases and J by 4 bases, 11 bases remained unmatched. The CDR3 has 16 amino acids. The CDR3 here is CASSRESGTGTYGYTF. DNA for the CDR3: TGTGCCAGTAGTAGGGAATCCGGGACAGGAACCTATGGCTACACCTTC. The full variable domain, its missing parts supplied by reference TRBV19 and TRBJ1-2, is DGGITQSPKYLFRKEGQNVTLSCEQNLNHDAMYWYRQDPGQGLRLIYYSQIVNDFQKGDIAEGYSVSREKKESFPLTVTSAQKNPTAFYLCASSRESGTGTYGYTFGSGTRLTVV.

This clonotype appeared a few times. CDR3 region: CASSLVGLPQHF. As DNA, the CDR3 is TGTGCCAGCAGCTTAGTGGGTCTGCCCCAGCATTTT. V is TRBV7-8 and J is TRBJ1-5; no clear D gene. From germline, CDR1 is SGHVS and CDR2 FQNEAQ. V was clipped by 1 base and J by 9 bases, with 7 bases between them. This CDR3 region has 12 residues. Looking up the rest from reference TRBV7-8 and TRBJ1-5 gives the full variable domain: GAGVSQSPRYKVAKRGQDVALRCDPISGHVSLFWYQQALGQGPEFLTYFQNEAQLDKSGLPSDRFFAERPEGSVSTLKIQRTQQEDSAVYLCASSLVGLPQHFGDGTRLSIL.

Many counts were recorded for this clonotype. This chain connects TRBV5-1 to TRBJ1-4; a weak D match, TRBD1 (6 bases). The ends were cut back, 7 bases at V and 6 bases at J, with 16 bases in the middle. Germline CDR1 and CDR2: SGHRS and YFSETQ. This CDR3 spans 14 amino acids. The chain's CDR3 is CASAATGGDEKLFF. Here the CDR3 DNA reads TGCGCCAGCGCTGCTACGGGGGGCGATGAAAAACTGTTTTTT.

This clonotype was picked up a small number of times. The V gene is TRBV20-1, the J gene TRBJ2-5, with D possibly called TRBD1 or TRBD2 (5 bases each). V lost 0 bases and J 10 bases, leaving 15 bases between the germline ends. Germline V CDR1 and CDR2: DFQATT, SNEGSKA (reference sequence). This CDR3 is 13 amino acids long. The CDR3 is CSAREDFAGSQYF. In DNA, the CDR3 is TGCAGTGCTAGAGAGGACTTCGCAGGGAGCCAGTACTTC.

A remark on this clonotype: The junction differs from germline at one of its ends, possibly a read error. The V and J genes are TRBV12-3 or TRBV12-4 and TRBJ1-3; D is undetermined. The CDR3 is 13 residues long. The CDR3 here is CASSLYRGDTIYF. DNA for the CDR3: TGTGCCAGCAGTTTATATCGTGGAGACACCATATATTTT.

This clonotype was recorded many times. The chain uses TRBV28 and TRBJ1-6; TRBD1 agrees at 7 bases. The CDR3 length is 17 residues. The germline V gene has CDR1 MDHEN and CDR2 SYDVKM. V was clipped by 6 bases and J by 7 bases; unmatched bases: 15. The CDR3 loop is CASSPVTGISGNSPLHF. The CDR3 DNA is TGTGCCAGCAGCCCCGTGACAGGGATAAGTGGAAATTCACCCCTCCACTTT.

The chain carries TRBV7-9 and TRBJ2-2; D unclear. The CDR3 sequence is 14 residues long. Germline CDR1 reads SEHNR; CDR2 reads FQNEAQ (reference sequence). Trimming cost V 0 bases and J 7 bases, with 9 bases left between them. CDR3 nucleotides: TGTGCCAGCAGCTTAGCGAGAGGCCACGGGGAGCTGTTTTTT. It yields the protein CASSLARGHGELFF.

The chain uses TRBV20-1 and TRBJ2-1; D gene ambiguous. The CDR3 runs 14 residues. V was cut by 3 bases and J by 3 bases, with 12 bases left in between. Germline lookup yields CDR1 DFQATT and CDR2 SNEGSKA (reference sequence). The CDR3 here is CSARARRIYNEQFF. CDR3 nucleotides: TGCAGTGCTAGGGCGCGAAGAATCTACAATGAGCAGTTCTTC.

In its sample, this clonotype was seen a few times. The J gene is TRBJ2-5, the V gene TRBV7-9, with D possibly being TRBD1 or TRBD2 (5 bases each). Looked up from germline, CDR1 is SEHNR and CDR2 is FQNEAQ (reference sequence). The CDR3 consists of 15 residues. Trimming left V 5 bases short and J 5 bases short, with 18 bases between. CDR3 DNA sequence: TGTGCCAGCAGCCCAGTACATGAGGGGTTGGAGACCCAGTACTTC. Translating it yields CASSPVHEGLETQYF.

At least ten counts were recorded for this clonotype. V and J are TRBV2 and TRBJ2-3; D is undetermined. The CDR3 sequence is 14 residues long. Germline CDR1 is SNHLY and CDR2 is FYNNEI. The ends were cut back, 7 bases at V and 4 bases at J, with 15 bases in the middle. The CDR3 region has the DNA TGTGCCAGCACTAACCGGATGGTCGCAGATACGCAGTATTTT. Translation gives CASTNRMVADTQYF.

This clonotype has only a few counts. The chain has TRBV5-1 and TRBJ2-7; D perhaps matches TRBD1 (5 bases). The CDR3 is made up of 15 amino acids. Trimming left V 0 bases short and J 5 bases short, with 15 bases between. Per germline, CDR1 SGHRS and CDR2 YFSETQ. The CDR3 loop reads CASSLALVGRDEQYF. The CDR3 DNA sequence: TGCGCCAGCAGCTTGGCCCTAGTGGGCAGGGACGAGCAGTACTTC.

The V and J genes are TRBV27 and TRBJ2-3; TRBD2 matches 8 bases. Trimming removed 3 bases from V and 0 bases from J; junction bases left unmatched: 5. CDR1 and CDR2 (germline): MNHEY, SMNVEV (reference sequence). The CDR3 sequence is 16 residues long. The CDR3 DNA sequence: TGTGCCAGCAGTTTGGCGGGAGGAGGGAGCACAGATACGCAGTATTTT. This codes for CASSLAGGGSTDTQYF.